These 10 T cell receptor beta chains were sequenced from one sample in a study of siplizumab effects on memory and regulatory T cells. The repertoire was sequenced with immunoSEQ multiplex PCR; TCRdb's copy has only in-frame clones and lacks some. The table records about 100,000 clones, 80% to 95% of them present only once. The sample comprised non-Treg CD4+ T cells sorted from blood. Every receptor here comes from a human donor in good health.

The chain couples TRBV28 to TRBJ2-5; D gene unclear. Trimming removed 3 bases at V and 1 base at J, with 15 bases between. Germline lookup yields CDR1 MDHEN and CDR2 SYDVKM. CDR3 length equals 16 residues. CDR3 in DNA: TGTGCCAGCAGTTTGGCCCTTAAAGGGTTCCAAGAGACCCAGTACTTC. It specifies CASSLALKGFQETQYF.

There are a few counts of this clone. The J gene is TRBJ2-2, the V gene TRBV2, with TRBD1 matching over 7 bases. Germline CDR1 SNHLY, CDR2 FYNNEI. CDR3 length equals 15 residues. With V trimmed by 6 bases and J by 4 bases, 8 bases remained unmatched. This CDR3 reads CASRLQGIGTGELFF. The CDR3 nucleotides read TGTGCCAGCAGGCTACAGGGGATCGGCACCGGGGAGCTGTTTTTT.

The chain carries TRBV19 and TRBJ2-7, with 9 bases identical to TRBD1. The CDR3 is made up of 15 amino acids. Germline-derived CDR1 and CDR2 are LNHDA and SQIVND (reference sequence). The ends lost 5 bases at V and 1 base at J; junction bases unmatched: 6. The CDR3 DNA reads as TGTGCCAGTAGTGTCACGGACAGGGGATCCTACGAGCAGTACTTC. The encoded protein is CASSVTDRGSYEQYF.

CDR3 DNA: TGTGCCAGCAGTTACAGGGGGGACAGCACAGATACGCAGTATTTT. This gives the protein CASSYRGDSTDTQYF. The V and J genes are TRBV6-5 and TRBJ2-3; either TRBD1 or TRBD2 may fit D (6 bases each). The V end was cut by 2 bases, the J end by 0 bases, with 9 bases between. This CDR3 has 15 amino acids. CDR1 is MNHEY, CDR2 SVGAGI, per germline.

This clone was counted between two and nine times. The chain is built from TRBV4-2 and TRBJ1-1; a possible D gene is TRBD1 (5 bases). Between the trimmed V and J ends, which lost 6 bases and 7 bases, there was a span of 21 bases. In germline, CDR1 is LGHNA, CDR2 YNFKEQ. The CDR3 runs to 15 residues. The CDR3 DNA sequence: TGTGCCAGCAGTCCACCCGGGACCGAAAATCTTGAAGCTTTCTTT. Its protein is CASSPPGTENLEAFF.

This clone was counted a few times. The V call is TRBV4-1, the J call TRBJ1-5, with D perhaps matching TRBD1 (6 bases). Trimming took off 4 bases at V and 3 bases at J, with 16 bases between the two ends. The CDR3 is made up of 16 amino acids. Germline CDR1 and CDR2: MGHRA and YSYEKL. The CDR3 DNA follows: TGCGCCAGCAGCCCAGCCCCGGGGGCCGTCAATCAGCCCCAGCATTTT. It is translated as CASSPAPGAVNQPQHF.

This clone has more than one count but fewer than ten. The V call is TRBV2, the J call TRBJ1-2, with 8 bases that match TRBD1. With V trimmed by 4 bases and J by 2 bases, 0 bases remained unmatched. Germline V gives CDR1 SNHLY, CDR2 FYNNEI. This CDR3 is built from 13 residues. CDR3 sequence reads: CASSGTGNYGYTF. As DNA, the CDR3 is TGTGCCAGCAGTGGGACAGGGAACTATGGCTACACCTTC.

DNA for the CDR3: TGTGCCTGGAGTTTGGGGCGACGAACTGAAGCTTTCTTT. Encoded protein: CAWSLGRRTEAFF. The rearrangement uses TRBV30 and TRBJ1-1; D perhaps matches TRBD1 (5 bases). The CDR3 is made up of 13 amino acids. Deletions cut 2 bases from V and 5 bases from J, with 12 bases between. Germline lookup yields CDR1 GTSNPN and CDR2 SVGIG (reference sequence).

The chain has TRBV11-3 and TRBJ2-3; D may match TRBD1 or TRBD2 (5 bases each). In germline, CDR1 is SGHNT, CDR2 YENEEA. V lost 6 bases and J lost 2, with 12 bases in between. The CDR3 extends over 14 amino acids. The CDR3 sequence: CASSPRDLTDTQYF. Written as DNA, the CDR3 is TGTGCCAGCAGTCCCCGGGACCTCACAGATACGCAGTATTTT.

This clone was counted once. The chain employs TRBV11-3 and TRBJ1-2; D is unresolved. The length of the CDR3 is 12 residues. The germline V gene has CDR1 SGHNT and CDR2 YENEEA. Trimming removed 5 bases at V and 6 bases at J, with 10 bases between. In DNA form, the CDR3 reads TGTGCCAGCAGCCTCGTTGGACATGGCTACACCTTC. As protein: CASSLVGHGYTF.